The sample holds a few counts of the clone carrying this TCR beta chain. V was pared by 4 bases and J by 4 bases, with 5 bases of the junction left unmatched. The CDR3 contains 14 residues. The germline gives CDR1 SGHRS, CDR2 YFSETQ. This specimen comes from a study of Graves' ophthalmopathy and Graves' hyperthyroidism. The study amplified TCR beta CDR3 regions using RNA transcripts. An initial RT-PCR round employing HTBI primers preceded a second-round multiplex PCR. TCRdb re-derived calls from the multiplex PCR reads in MiXCR, one entry per CDR3 protein. The repertoire consists of hundreds of thousands of distinct CDR3 sequences, with more than 20% occurring once and the leading ten covering around 3.2%.

The rearrangement links TRBV5-1 to TRBJ1-5; 7 nucleotides match TRBD1. The TCR comes from a woman younger than 30 with stable Graves' hyperthyroidism. Source material: peripheral blood. DNA for the CDR3: TGCGCCAGCAGCACAGGGGAGAGAAATCAGCCCCAGCATTTT. This gives the protein CASSTGERNQPQHF.